The 26 T cell receptor beta chains in this list originate from one sample, sequenced in a study of blood T cell repertoires in COVID-19. Profiling relied on immunoSEQ multiplex PCR, and the TCRdb table lists in-frame clones only, not all of them. The sample yields some 45,000 clones, around nine tenths seen once. Sequenced sample: peripheral blood. These receptors came from a human donor with active COVID-19. The donor label of this sample is uncertain.

The chain recombines TRBV20-1 with TRBJ2-3, with D possibly TRBD2 on 6 matching bases. Germline CDR1 reads DFQATT; CDR2 reads SNEGSKA (reference sequence). The CDR3 has 16 amino acids. Trimming left V 6 bases short and J 6 bases short, with 25 bases between. In DNA, the CDR3 is TGCAGTGCCAGTTCCTGGGGGGTCCTCCCCAGGGATACGCAGTATTTT. Translating it yields CSASSWGVLPRDTQYF.

The chain carries TRBV19 and TRBJ2-7; a possible D gene is TRBD1 (6 bases). V was pared by 5 bases and J by 5 bases, with 10 bases between. Germline V gene data show CDR1 as LNHDA and CDR2 as SQIVND (reference sequence). The CDR3 has 12 residues. The CDR3 region is CASSQQGHEQYF. The CDR3 nucleotides are TGTGCCAGTAGTCAACAGGGCCACGAGCAGTACTTC.

The genes are TRBV5-5 and TRBJ2-7, with 13 bases that match TRBD2. Trimming removed 5 bases from V and 0 bases from J; junction bases left unmatched: 5. CDR1 and CDR2 (germline): SGHKS, YYEKEE (reference sequence). This CDR3 spans 16 amino acids. The CDR3 DNA follows: TGTGCCAGCAGTCCCGGGACTAGCGGGACCTCCTACGAGCAGTACTTC. It encodes CASSPGTSGTSYEQYF.

This clone was seen a single time. One junction end disagrees with the germline gene, perhaps due to a read error. This chain uses TRBV7-7 with TRBJ2-1, with 9 bases identical to TRBD2. Germline V lookup: CDR1 SSHAT, CDR2 FNYEAQ (reference sequence). The CDR3 has 13 residues. CDR3 DNA: TGTGCTAGCAGCTTAGAAGCGGGGGGCGAGCAGTTCTTC. It encodes CASSLEAGGEQFF. Full variable domain (remainder filled in from reference TRBV7-7 and TRBJ2-1): GAGVSQSPRYKVTKRGQDVTLRCDPISSHATLYWYQQALGQGPEFLTYFNYEAQPDKSGLPSDRFSAERPEGSISTLTIQRTEQRDSAMYRCASSLEAGGEQFFGPGTRLTVL.

The gene calls are TRBV7-8 and TRBJ2-1; 14 positions match TRBD2. The J segment lost 6 bases and the V segment lost 1 base, leaving 14 bases of the junction unmatched. Germline assignment: CDR1 SGHVS and CDR2 FQNEAQ. The CDR3 sequence is 20 residues long. The CDR3 spells CASSLVSRLAGGAKFNEQFF. Written as DNA, the CDR3 is TGTGCCAGCAGCTTAGTATCGAGACTAGCGGGGGGGGCAAAGTTCAATGAGCAGTTCTTC.

The chain carries TRBV9 and TRBJ1-2; a possible D gene is TRBD1 (6 bases). Germline V CDR1 and CDR2: SGDLS, YYNGEE. The CDR3 contains 22 residues. The V end lost 4 bases, the J end lost 0 bases, and 34 bases lay between the germline ends. The CDR3 bases are TGTGCCAGCAGCTTCCGGGCCCCGGGTGGCCGAGGGGGTTTATTAACTAACTATGGCTACACCTTC. This sequence encodes CASSFRAPGGRGGLLTNYGYTF.

This clone was seen just once. The chain is built from TRBV30 and TRBJ2-3; 9 bases agree with TRBD2. CDR1 GTSNPN and CDR2 SVGIG come from the germline V gene (reference sequence). J lost 4 bases, V lost 0 bases, and 2 bases had no gene match. The length of the CDR3 is 14 residues. The CDR3 DNA reads as TGTGCCTGGAGTGTCAGGACTAGCGCAGATACGCAGTATTTT. It encodes CAWSVRTSADTQYF.

This chain uses TRBV25-1 with TRBJ2-1, with 7 bases matching TRBD2. The CDR3 length is 17 residues. In germline, CDR1 is MGHDK, CDR2 SYGVNS. The V segment lost 4 bases and the J segment 2 bases; nucleotides outside the gene matches: 11. The CDR3 bases are TGTGCCAGCAGTGGATCGGATAGCGGGCCCACCTACAATGAGCAGTTCTTC. This encodes CASSGSDSGPTYNEQFF.

The rearrangement links TRBV6-5 to TRBJ1-6; D ambiguous. The CDR3 sequence is 12 residues long. Germline CDR1 and CDR2: MNHEY and SVGAGI. Trimming took 3 bases from V and 13 from J, leaving 10 bases between them. CDR3 region: CASSYPRGPLHF. The CDR3 DNA reads TGTGCCAGCAGTTATCCCCGGGGTCCCCTCCACTTT.

The rearrangement joins TRBV3-1 (or the pseudogene TRBV3-2) to TRBJ2-7, with 8 bases identical to TRBD2. Germline V gene sequence: CDR1 LGHDT, CDR2 YNNKEL (reference sequence). V shed 3 bases and J 4 bases; nucleotides not matched to a gene: 5. CDR3 size: 14 residues. The CDR3 loop is CASSHPGGRYEQYF. The DNA for the CDR3 is TGTGCCAGCAGCCACCCGGGGGGGCGGTACGAGCAGTACTTC.

The V and J genes are TRBV5-6 and TRBJ2-6; no clear D gene. Trimming left V 6 bases short and J 13 bases short, with 11 bases between. Germline V lookup: CDR1 SGHDT, CDR2 YYEEEE. The CDR3 spans 11 residues. CDR3 amino acids: CASKSRRVLTF. DNA for the CDR3: TGTGCCAGCAAGTCGAGGAGAGTCCTGACTTTC.

The CDR3 is CASSLYRAGSPLHF. In DNA form, the CDR3 reads TGTGCCAGCAGCTTGTACAGGGCCGGGTCACCCCTCCACTTT. The chain combines TRBV7-3 with TRBJ1-6; the D gene is possibly TRBD1 (6 bases). This CDR3 comprises 14 residues. Trimming left V 3 bases short and J 10 bases short, with 13 bases between. Germline CDR1 and CDR2: SGHTA and FQGTGA. Supplemented by reference TRBV7-3 and TRBJ1-6, the full variable domain reads GAGVSQTPSNKVTEKGKYVELRCDPISGHTALYWYRQSLGQGPEFLIYFQGTGAADDSGLPNDRFFAVRPEGSVSTLKIQRTERGDSAVYLCASSLYRAGSPLHFGNGTRLTVT.

This chain uses TRBV12-5 with TRBJ1-1, with 8 bases identical to TRBD1. Germline loops: CDR1 LGHNT, CDR2 FRNRAP. The CDR3 sequence is 14 residues long. After removal of 6 bases from V and 1 base from J, the junction contained 4 bases not matched to a gene. The CDR3 DNA is TGTGCTAGTGGAGGACAGGGAGGGAACACTGAAGCTTTCTTT. Protein sequence: CASGGQGGNTEAFF.

The chain joins TRBV12-3 or TRBV12-4 to TRBJ2-3, with D possibly TRBD2 on 5 matching bases. Trimming took 6 bases from V and 7 from J, leaving 11 bases between them. This CDR3 has 12 residues. The CDR3 bases are TGTGCCAGCAGCCTTAACGGGAATACGCAGTATTTT. This translates into CASSLNGNTQYF.

The rearrangement uses TRBV3-1 (or the pseudogene TRBV3-2) and TRBJ1-1; tentative D call: TRBD1 (6 bases). Germline CDR1 is LGHDT and CDR2 is YNNKEL (reference sequence). The CDR3 consists of 15 residues. V was trimmed by 2 bases and J by 0 bases, leaving 10 bases between them. The CDR3 here is CASSQIGDMNTEAFF. The DNA of the CDR3 is TGTGCCAGCAGCCAAATTGGGGACATGAACACTGAAGCTTTCTTT.

V gene TRBV29-1 combines with J gene TRBJ1-2; tentative D call: TRBD1 (6 bases). This CDR3 contains 14 residues. The V gene's germline CDR1 is SQVTM and CDR2 ANQGSEA. With 4 bases removed from V and 4 bases from J, the gap between germline ends came to 16 bases. The CDR3 region has the DNA TGCAGCGTTGTGGCGGACAGAGGATTCTATGGCTACACCTTC. Its translation is CSVVADRGFYGYTF.

This chain uses TRBV29-1 with TRBJ2-1, with D hard to call. Looked up from germline, CDR1 is SQVTM and CDR2 is ANQGSEA. The length of the CDR3 is 12 residues. The germline V and J ends were trimmed by 3 bases and 4 bases, with 7 bases remaining between them. This chain's CDR3 is CSVEILYNEQFF. The CDR3 nucleotides are TGCAGCGTTGAGATACTATACAATGAGCAGTTCTTC.

J is TRBJ2-1 and V is TRBV18; D is ambiguous. This CDR3 has 14 residues. Germline CDR1 KGHSH, CDR2 LQKENI. Trimming left V 4 bases short and J 5 bases short, with 12 bases between. The CDR3 sequence: CASSLNVQNNEQFF. For the CDR3, the DNA is TGTGCCAGCTCACTAAATGTACAAAACAATGAGCAGTTCTTC.

This clone is classed as medium-sized. The CDR3 reads CASSGRYNEQFF. CDR3 in DNA: TGTGCCAGCAGTGGGAGGTACAATGAGCAGTTCTTC. The chain employs TRBV28 and TRBJ2-1; D might be TRBD2 (6 bases). CDR3 length: 12 residues. Trimming removed 5 bases from V and 4 bases from J, with 6 bases in between. The V gene's germline CDR1 is MDHEN and CDR2 SYDVKM.

The table lists this clone with a few counts. V usage is TRBV7-9 and J usage is TRBJ2-1; 7 bases match TRBD2. The V gene end was trimmed by 5 bases and the J gene end by 2 bases; junction bases not matched to a gene: 12. The CDR3 sequence is 17 residues long. Germline V gene sequence: CDR1 SEHNR, CDR2 FQNEAQ (reference sequence). CDR3 bases: TGTGCCAGCAGCCCTCCTATGAGGGAGGGCCCCTACAATGAGCAGTTCTTC. Its translation: CASSPPMREGPYNEQFF. The whole variable domain, filled in from reference TRBV7-9 and TRBJ2-1, reads DTGVSQNPRHKITKRGQNVTFRCDPISEHNRLYWYRQTLGQGPEFLTYFQNEAQLEKSRLLSDRFSAERPKGSFSTLEIQRTEQGDSAMYLCASSPPMREGPYNEQFFGPGTRLTVL.

The V gene is TRBV6-5, the J gene TRBJ2-7, with 11 positions matching TRBD2. Unmatched junction bases numbered 3, after V lost 2 bases and J lost 3 bases. The germline CDR1 and CDR2 sequences are MNHEY and SVGAGI. The CDR3 extends over 15 amino acids. CDR3 in DNA: TGTGCCAGCAGTTACAGGGGACTAGCGGACTACGAGCAGTACTTC. Its protein is CASSYRGLADYEQYF.

This clone appeared once. The rearrangement links TRBV4-2 to TRBJ1-6; 10 nucleotides line up with TRBD1. Looked up from germline, CDR1 is LGHNA and CDR2 is YNFKEQ. The CDR3 contains 15 residues. The junction had 3 bases not matched to a gene; V was cut back by 0 bases and J by 10 bases. The CDR3 DNA follows: TGTGCCAGCAGCCAAGAGGGGACAGGGGACTCACCCCTCCACTTT. This translates into CASSQEGTGDSPLHF.

The chain is built from TRBV3-1 (or the pseudogene TRBV3-2) and TRBJ1-5; 8 bases match TRBD1. Germline CDR1 is LGHDT and CDR2 is YNNKEL (reference sequence). The length of the CDR3 is 14 residues. With V trimmed by 6 bases and J by 4 bases, 5 bases remained unmatched. The CDR3 nucleotides are TGTGCCAGCAGACGGACAGGGACAAATCAGCCCCAGCATTTT. Encoded protein: CASRRTGTNQPQHF.

The gene calls are TRBV18 and TRBJ1-5, with D unresolved. With 3 bases removed from V and 4 bases from J, the gap between germline ends came to 19 bases. The length of the CDR3 is 17 residues. Germline CDR1 is KGHSH and CDR2 is LQKENI. CDR3 protein: CASSPGTIGYLNQPQHF. The CDR3 DNA follows: TGTGCCAGCTCACCCGGTACTATCGGATACTTAAATCAGCCCCAGCATTTT. Using reference TRBV18 and TRBJ1-5 for the parts outside the CDR3, the full variable domain is NAGVMQNPRHLVRRRGQEARLRCSPMKGHSHVYWYRQLPEEGLKFMVYLQKENIIDESGMPKERFSAEFPKEGPSILRIQQVVRGDSAAYFCASSPGTIGYLNQPQHFGDGTRLSIL.

This chain connects TRBV4-3 to TRBJ1-4; 7 bases map to TRBD1. J gave up 6 bases and V 0 bases, and 10 bases lay outside the gene matches. The CDR3 contains 17 residues. Looked up from germline, CDR1 is LGHNA and CDR2 is YSLEER. CDR3 sequence reads: CASSQDRGDREYEKLFF. In nucleotides, the CDR3 is TGCGCCAGCAGCCAAGATCGTGGGGACAGAGAGTATGAAAAACTGTTTTTT.

For the CDR3, the DNA is TGTGCCAGCAGTTCGAGGCCTGGTGGAGAGACCCAGTACTTC. Its protein product is CASSSRPGGETQYF. The chain employs TRBV6-5 and TRBJ2-5; D gene uncertain. Germline V gene sequence: CDR1 MNHEY, CDR2 SVGAGI. This CDR3 contains 14 residues. V was cut by 4 bases and J by 4 bases, with 13 bases left in between.